This TCR beta chain came from a study of blood T cells in healthy people across ages. CDR1 and CDR2 from the germline V gene are DFQATT and SNEGSKA (reference sequence). Trimming removed 5 bases from V and 8 bases from J; junction bases left unmatched: 10. The CDR3 covers 13 residues. Alongside a J-beta primer mix, a sample-barcoded 5' primer served in a second PCR lasting roughly 6 to 11 cycles. TCRdb used MiXCR to reprocess the 5' RACE reads, holding one entry per CDR3 protein. The data contain approximately 680,000 distinct CDR3 sequences, approximately 29% of them singletons. This clonotype was seen at least ten times.

The sequenced sample consisted of blood. The receptor was derived from a woman aged 80 or over in good health. The chain is built from TRBV20-1 and TRBJ1-2; TRBD1 aligns across 8 bases. In DNA form, the CDR3 reads TGCAGTGCTGAACCACCCCCAGGGGGCGGCTACACCTTC. Protein: CSAEPPPGGGYTF.